A single T cell receptor beta chain is shown here with its context. The protocol was immunoSEQ multiplex PCR, while the TCRdb copy is restricted to in-frame clones and leaves out a portion. Here the sample spans 200,000 to 250,000 clones, 80% to 90% being singletons. The sample comes from a study of blood T cell repertoires in COVID-19. V shed 0 bases, J shed 6 bases, and the junction held 5 bases outside the gene matches. The CDR3 consists of 15 residues. Germline V gene data show CDR1 as SGHRS and CDR2 as YFSETQ. The sequenced material came from PBMCs or T cells enriched from blood (not recorded which). The TCR comes from a woman between 40 and 55 years old with acute COVID-19. The chain recombines TRBV5-1 with TRBJ2-3; 9 bases line up with TRBD2. CDR3 amino acids: CASSLGSSGADTQYF. CDR3 DNA: TGCGCCAGCAGCTTGGGGTCTAGCGGGGCGGATACGCAGTATTTT.